These 30 T cell receptor beta chains came from one sample sequenced in a study of Ad26.COV2.S vaccination and SARS-CoV-2 variants. Clones were read by immunoSEQ multiplex PCR, and TCRdb kept only the in-frame ones, dropping some. This table holds about 400,000 clones, approximately 90% found once. Treatment given: roughly 20 received Ad26.COV2.S at low or high dose, single or two shots; several received placebo; per-sample allocation not given. Day 63 after the first injection of vaccine or placebo was the sampling time. The material was peripheral blood, obtained in a trial of Ad26.COV2.S vaccine versus placebo. These TCRs come from a person between 18 and 59 years old who received the Ad26.COV2.S COVID-19 vaccine or a placebo.

J is TRBJ2-4 and V is TRBV19; 9 nucleotides line up with TRBD2. Trimming removed 6 bases from V and 8 bases from J; junction bases left unmatched: 5. The CDR3 sequence is 13 residues long. Germline V CDR1 and CDR2: LNHDA, SQIVND (reference sequence). CDR3 DNA sequence: TGTGCCAGTAGCTCCGCGGGGGGGGACATTCAGTACTTC. Its translation: CASSSAGGDIQYF.

The chain recombines TRBV11-3 with TRBJ2-2, with D maybe TRBD1 (6 bases). The CDR3 is 15 residues long. The germline V gene encodes CDR1 SGHNT and CDR2 YENEEA. The germline V and J ends were trimmed by 0 bases and 7 bases, with 12 bases remaining between them. The CDR3 region is CASSLDGTFGGELFF. In DNA, the CDR3 is TGTGCCAGCAGCTTAGACGGGACATTTGGCGGGGAGCTGTTTTTT.

This clone was observed a single time. This chain connects TRBV27 to TRBJ2-2; 7 nucleotides align to TRBD2. The germline CDR1 and CDR2 sequences are MNHEY and SMNVEV (reference sequence). With 3 bases clipped from V and 4 bases from J, the junction kept 2 bases outside the gene matches. The length of the CDR3 is 14 residues. For the CDR3, the DNA is TGTGCCAGCAGTTTGCGGGAGCCCACCGGGGAGCTGTTTTTT. Amino acids: CASSLREPTGELFF.

V and J are TRBV6-5 and TRBJ1-1; D gene unclear. This CDR3 comprises 13 residues. V gave up 4 bases and J gave up 1 base, with 7 bases separating them. Per germline, CDR1 MNHEY and CDR2 SVGAGI. The CDR3: CASSSHTNTEAFF. Written as DNA, the CDR3 is TGTGCCAGCAGTTCGCATACGAACACTGAAGCTTTCTTT.

The chain combines TRBV6-6 with TRBJ1-1, with TRBD1 as a possible D gene (6 bases). V lost 7 bases to trimming and J lost 6 bases, with 18 bases between them. This CDR3 has 14 residues. Germline values: CDR1 MNHNY, CDR2 SVGAGI (reference sequence). The DNA of the CDR3 is TGTGCCAGCACCGACAGGTCTGAACGGGCTGAAGCTTTCTTT. Its translation is CASTDRSERAEAFF.

The rearrangement links TRBV6-5 to TRBJ2-1; 8 bases line up with TRBD1. Germline CDR1 reads MNHEY; CDR2 reads SVGAGI. The CDR3 is 15 residues long. The V segment lost 6 bases and the J segment 0 bases; nucleotides outside the gene matches: 4. The CDR3 sequence: CASRPGQGSYNEQFF. The CDR3 DNA is TGTGCCAGCAGACCTGGACAGGGCTCCTACAATGAGCAGTTCTTC.

This chain connects TRBV11-2 to TRBJ2-7; no firm D call. In germline, CDR1 is SGHAT, CDR2 FQNNGV. Trimming took 8 bases from V and 10 from J, leaving 15 bases between them. CDR3 size: 11 residues. In DNA form, the CDR3 reads TGTGCCAGCTCCCCAGAGCTCGGACAGTACTTC. Its protein is CASSPELGQYF.

The V and J genes are TRBV7-9 and TRBJ2-6; D unclear. The germline gives CDR1 SEHNR, CDR2 FQNEAQ (reference sequence). The V gene lost 3 bases and the J gene lost 4 bases, with 10 bases spanning the gap. The CDR3 is 15 amino acids. The CDR3 loop reads CASSLLQTGANVLTF. The CDR3 DNA is TGTGCCAGCAGCTTGCTGCAGACCGGGGCCAACGTCCTGACTTTC.

The rearrangement joins TRBV24-1 to TRBJ1-5, with D possibly matching TRBD1 (5 bases). CDR1 and CDR2 (germline): KGHDR, SFDVKD. The CDR3 length is 14 residues. The germline V and J ends were trimmed by 9 bases and 3 bases, with 14 bases remaining between them. CDR3 sequence (DNA): TGTGCCACCCAGTCGGCACAGGTCAATCAGCCCCAGCATTTT. Amino acids: CATQSAQVNQPQHF.

The V and J genes are TRBV11-2 and TRBJ2-4; D is ambiguous. Germline assignment: CDR1 SGHAT and CDR2 FQNNGV. Trimming pared 1 base from V and 8 bases from J, leaving 9 bases between. This CDR3 contains 13 residues. Here the CDR3 DNA reads TGTGCCAGCAGCTTAGGTCAGTGGGACATTCAGTACTTC. It is translated as CASSLGQWDIQYF.

The chain links TRBV5-6 to TRBJ1-6; D might be TRBD1 (5 bases). The CDR3 loop spans 15 amino acids. Germline values: CDR1 SGHDT, CDR2 YYEEEE. The germline V and J ends were trimmed by 4 bases and 7 bases, with 15 bases remaining between them. CDR3 loop: CASSPRRGSNSPLHF. The CDR3, as DNA: TGTGCCAGCAGCCCCCGAAGGGGTAGCAATTCACCCCTCCACTTT. The variable domain in full, with the rest retrieved from reference TRBV5-6 and TRBJ1-6, is DAGVTQSPTHLIKTRGQQVTLRCSPKSGHDTVSWYQQALGQGPQFIFQYYEEEERQRGNFPDRFSGHQFPNYSSELNVNALLLGDSALYLCASSPRRGSNSPLHFGNGTRLTVT.

V usage is TRBV7-9 and J usage is TRBJ2-6; TRBD1 agrees at 7 bases. V shed 1 base and J 4 bases; nucleotides not matched to a gene: 4. This CDR3 region has 16 residues. Germline assignment: CDR1 SEHNR and CDR2 FQNEAQ (reference sequence). CDR3 protein: CASSLVGGAGANVLTF. CDR3 DNA: TGTGCCAGCAGCTTAGTAGGGGGCGCGGGGGCCAACGTCCTGACTTTC.

V is TRBV6-5 and J is TRBJ2-7; TRBD2 matches 7 bases. CDR1 MNHEY and CDR2 SVGAGI come from the germline V gene. The CDR3 totals 15 residues. Unmatched junction bases numbered 20, after V lost 11 bases and J lost 7 bases. The CDR3 DNA reads TGTGCCGTGGGGGGGAACCGTACGCCCTTACGGGAGCAGTACTTC. The encoded protein is CAVGGNRTPLREQYF.

This chain joins TRBV19 and TRBJ2-1; 8 bases fit TRBD2. CDR1 is LNHDA and CDR2 is SQIVND in the germline V gene (reference sequence). V shed 3 bases, J shed 10 bases, and the junction held 8 bases outside the gene matches. This CDR3 is built from 14 residues. This CDR3 is CASSIGLAGKEQFF. The CDR3 DNA reads as TGTGCCAGTAGTATCGGCCTAGCGGGCAAAGAGCAGTTCTTC.

The chain is built from TRBV9 and TRBJ1-2; D is undetermined. The CDR3 spans 14 residues. V lost 4 bases and J lost 4, with 14 bases in between. Germline CDR1 reads SGDLS; CDR2 reads YYNGEE. CDR3 sequence (DNA): TGTGCCAGCAGCCCAGTTTCACCGGCCTATGGCTACACCTTC. It specifies CASSPVSPAYGYTF.

The genes are TRBV28 and TRBJ2-1; 7 nucleotides agree with TRBD1. The ends lost 3 bases at V and 7 bases at J; junction bases unmatched: 9. This CDR3 is 15 amino acids long. Germline V gene lookup returns CDR1 MDHEN and CDR2 SYDVKM. The CDR3 loop is CASSFRSGGRNEQFF. The CDR3 region has the DNA TGTGCCAGCAGTTTTCGGTCAGGGGGACGGAATGAGCAGTTCTTC.

The chain recombines TRBV6-1 with TRBJ1-2, with 8 nucleotides matching TRBD1. CDR3 length: 14 amino acids. Germline trimming cut 3 bases from V and 4 bases from J; bases unmatched to any gene: 4. Germline CDR1 and CDR2: MNHNS and SASEGT. The DNA of the CDR3 is TGTGCCAGCAGTGATAGGCAGGGGGCCTATGGCTACACCTTC. As protein: CASSDRQGAYGYTF.

The chain employs TRBV30 and TRBJ1-5, with 9 nucleotides matching TRBD1. Germline V gene data show CDR1 as GTSNPN and CDR2 as SVGIG (reference sequence). CDR3 length: 14 amino acids. J was trimmed by 6 bases and V by 0 bases; bases with no gene match: 3. DNA of the CDR3: TGTGCCTGGAGTGTCGGGACAGGGTTTCAGCCCCAGCATTTT. Its protein is CAWSVGTGFQPQHF.

The chain joins TRBV5-1 to TRBJ2-3; 16 nucleotides agree with TRBD2. Germline V gene lookup returns CDR1 SGHRS and CDR2 YFSETQ. V shed 4 bases and J 6 bases; nucleotides not matched to a gene: 11. CDR3 length: 18 amino acids. CDR3 DNA: TGCGCCAGCAGCCTAACCGGGACTAGCGGGAGGGGGCCGGATACGCAGTATTTT. It translates to CASSLTGTSGRGPDTQYF.

Remarks on this clone: Distinct nucleotide sequences in the sample also encode this CDR3. This sequence joins TRBV29-1 and TRBJ1-1; no firm D call. Per the germline V gene, CDR1 is SQVTM and CDR2 is ANQGSEA. V was clipped by 6 bases and J by 4 bases, with 12 bases between them. The CDR3 has 12 residues. In DNA, the CDR3 is TGCAGCGTCACCGGAGGTGGCACTGAAGCTTTCTTT. This sequence encodes CSVTGGGTEAFF.

Only one count was recorded for this clone. This chain uses TRBV25-1 with TRBJ2-2; D call uncertain. Germline V CDR1 and CDR2: MGHDK, SYGVNS. The ends were cut back, 4 bases at V and 1 base at J, with 4 bases in the middle. The CDR3 covers 13 residues. The CDR3 region has the DNA TGTGCCAGCAGTGGGGTGAACACCGGGGAGCTGTTTTTT. Residues: CASSGVNTGELFF.

This clone is a singleton in its sample. V and J are TRBV7-9 and TRBJ2-3, with 11 bases lining up with TRBD2. This CDR3 spans 16 amino acids. In germline, CDR1 is SEHNR, CDR2 FQNEAQ (reference sequence). V trimming: 5 bases; J trimming: 2 bases; junction bases outside the gene matches: 6. The chain's CDR3 is CASSLGLAGFTDTQYF. The CDR3 DNA sequence: TGTGCCAGCAGCCTTGGACTAGCGGGCTTCACAGATACGCAGTATTTT. Together with reference TRBV7-9 and TRBJ2-3, the CDR3 gives the full variable domain: DTGVSQNPRHKITKRGQNVTFRCDPISEHNRLYWYRQTLGQGPEFLTYFQNEAQLEKSRLLSDRFSAERPKGSFSTLEIQRTEQGDSAMYLCASSLGLAGFTDTQYFGPGTRLTVL.

The chain recombines TRBV6-5 with TRBJ1-2; possible D gene TRBD1, 5 bases. Germline V CDR1 and CDR2: MNHEY, SVGAGI. The CDR3 covers 11 residues. In nucleotides, the CDR3 is TGTGCTACGTGGGGGGGAACCGGCTACACCTTC. Translated, it gives CATWGGTGYTF.

The genes are TRBV19 and TRBJ2-1; 7 bases map to TRBD2. CDR1 is LNHDA, CDR2 SQIVND, per germline (reference sequence). This CDR3 contains 19 residues. Unmatched junction bases numbered 12, after V lost 1 base and J lost 0 bases. Here the CDR3 DNA reads TGTGCCAGTAGTATAGGGTCGGTATCCGGGGGGAGCTCCTACAATGAGCAGTTCTTC. Its translation is CASSIGSVSGGSSYNEQFF.

This clone was seen more than once but under ten times. The genes are TRBV7-6 and TRBJ1-1; perhaps TRBD1 as D (5 bases). The CDR3 spans 16 residues. The V end lost 3 bases, the J end lost 1 base, and 15 bases lay between the germline ends. Germline lookup yields CDR1 SGHVS and CDR2 FNYEAQ. The CDR3 bases are TGTGCCAGCAGCTTGGGCAGGGTTGGACAGAACACTGAAGCTTTCTTT. Its translation is CASSLGRVGQNTEAFF.

The chain has TRBV6-1 and TRBJ2-7; 11 bases map to TRBD2. V dropped 3 bases and J dropped 7; count of bases not matched to a gene: 11. Germline CDR1 MNHNS, CDR2 SASEGT. CDR3 length: 16 amino acids. The CDR3 region has the DNA TGTGCCAGCAGTGAGTTTAGCGGGAGGGCAGTGAGGGAGCAGTACTTC. It specifies CASSEFSGRAVREQYF.

The rearrangement joins TRBV2 to TRBJ2-2; D remains ambiguous. The length of the CDR3 is 12 residues. CDR1 is SNHLY, CDR2 FYNNEI, per germline. The V end was cut by 6 bases, the J end by 6 bases, with 8 bases between. DNA of the CDR3: TGTGCCAGCAGCAGAGATGCCGGGGAGCTGTTTTTT. Residues: CASSRDAGELFF.

This clone was recorded a few times. This sequence joins TRBV29-1 and TRBJ2-1; D is undetermined. Germline assignment: CDR1 SQVTM and CDR2 ANQGSEA. CDR3 size: 15 residues. Trimming left V 3 bases short and J 0 bases short, with 12 bases between. This CDR3 is CSVELGLSSYNEQFF. CDR3 sequence (DNA): TGCAGCGTTGAGCTAGGGCTAAGCTCCTACAATGAGCAGTTCTTC.

The chain combines TRBV5-1 with TRBJ1-5; the D gene is possibly TRBD1 (5 bases). V lost 0 bases and J lost 4, with 11 bases in between. CDR3 length equals 15 residues. Germline V gene lookup returns CDR1 SGHRS and CDR2 YFSETQ. The CDR3 coding sequence is TGCGCCAGCAGCTTGGATCAGGGAAATAATCAGCCCCAGCATTTT. Amino acid sequence: CASSLDQGNNQPQHF. The whole variable domain, filled in from reference TRBV5-1 and TRBJ1-5, reads KAGVTQTPRYLIKTRGQQVTLSCSPISGHRSVSWYQQTPGQGLQFLFEYFSETQRNKGNFPGRFSGRQFSNSRSEMNVSTLELGDSALYLCASSLDQGNNQPQHFGDGTRLSIL.

The chain is built from TRBV10-3 and TRBJ1-1; 7 bases fit TRBD1. The junction had 6 bases not matched to a gene; V was cut back by 4 bases and J by 1 base. Per the germline V gene, CDR1 is ENHRY and CDR2 is SYGVKD. The length of the CDR3 is 15 residues. The CDR3 loop is CAISAPAGGNTEAFF. The CDR3 nucleotides are TGTGCCATCAGTGCCCCCGCAGGGGGGAACACTGAAGCTTTCTTT.